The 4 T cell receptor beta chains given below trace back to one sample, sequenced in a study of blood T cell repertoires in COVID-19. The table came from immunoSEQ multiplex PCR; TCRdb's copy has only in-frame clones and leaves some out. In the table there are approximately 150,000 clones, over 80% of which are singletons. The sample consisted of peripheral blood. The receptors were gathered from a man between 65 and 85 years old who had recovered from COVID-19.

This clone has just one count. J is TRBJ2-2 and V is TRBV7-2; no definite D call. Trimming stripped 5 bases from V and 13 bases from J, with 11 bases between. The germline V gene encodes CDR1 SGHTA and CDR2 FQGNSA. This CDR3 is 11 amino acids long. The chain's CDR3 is CASSAITGLFF. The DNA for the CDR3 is TGTGCCAGCAGCGCCATAACCGGGCTGTTTTTT.

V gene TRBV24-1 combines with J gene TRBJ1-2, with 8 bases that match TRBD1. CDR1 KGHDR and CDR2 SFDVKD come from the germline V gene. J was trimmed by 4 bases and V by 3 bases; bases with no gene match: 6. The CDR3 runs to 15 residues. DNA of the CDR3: TGTGCCACCAGTGATACAGGGGGAAACTTCTATGGCTACACCTTC. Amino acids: CATSDTGGNFYGYTF.

CDR3 protein: CASSLGDRGAGTEAFF. For the CDR3, the DNA is TGCGCCAGCAGCTTGGGGGACAGGGGAGCAGGGACTGAAGCTTTCTTT. This chain links TRBV5-1 with TRBJ1-1; 10 nucleotides align to TRBD1. This CDR3 region has 16 residues. Germline values: CDR1 SGHRS, CDR2 YFSETQ. V trimming: 0 bases; J trimming: 5 bases; junction bases outside the gene matches: 7.

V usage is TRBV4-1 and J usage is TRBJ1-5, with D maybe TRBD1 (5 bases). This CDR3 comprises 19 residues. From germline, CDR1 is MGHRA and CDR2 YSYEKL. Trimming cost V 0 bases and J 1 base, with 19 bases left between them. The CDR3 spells CASSQEGGRVKYSNQPQHF. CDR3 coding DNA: TGCGCCAGCAGCCAAGAGGGCGGCAGGGTCAAATACAGCAATCAGCCCCAGCATTTT.